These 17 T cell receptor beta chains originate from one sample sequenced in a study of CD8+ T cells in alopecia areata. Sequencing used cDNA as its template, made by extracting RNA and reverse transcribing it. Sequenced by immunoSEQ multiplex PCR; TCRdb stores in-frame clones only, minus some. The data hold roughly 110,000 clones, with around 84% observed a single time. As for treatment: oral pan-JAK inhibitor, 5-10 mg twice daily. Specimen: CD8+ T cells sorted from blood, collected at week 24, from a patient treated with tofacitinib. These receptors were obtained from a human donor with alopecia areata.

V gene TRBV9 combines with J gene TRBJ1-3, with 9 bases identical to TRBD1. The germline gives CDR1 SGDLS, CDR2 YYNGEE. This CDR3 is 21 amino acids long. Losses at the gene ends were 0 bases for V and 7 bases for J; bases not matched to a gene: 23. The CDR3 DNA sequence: TGTGCCAGCAGCGTAGCCAGGGGACAGGGCGAGAATCAGGAGAAGTGGAACACCATATATTTT. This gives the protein CASSVARGQGENQEKWNTIYF.

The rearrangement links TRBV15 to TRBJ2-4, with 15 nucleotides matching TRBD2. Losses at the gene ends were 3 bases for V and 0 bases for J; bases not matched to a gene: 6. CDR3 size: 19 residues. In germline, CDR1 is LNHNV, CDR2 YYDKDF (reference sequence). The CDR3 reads CATSSGLAGGTLAKNIQYF. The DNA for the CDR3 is TGTGCCACCAGCAGTGGACTAGCGGGGGGGACGCTAGCCAAAAACATTCAGTACTTC.

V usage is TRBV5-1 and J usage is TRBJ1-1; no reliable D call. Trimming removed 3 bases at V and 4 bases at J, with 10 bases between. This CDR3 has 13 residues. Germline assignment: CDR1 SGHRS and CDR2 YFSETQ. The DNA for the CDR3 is TGCGCCAGCAGCTCCCTATTGGGCACTGAAGCTTTCTTT. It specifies CASSSLLGTEAFF.

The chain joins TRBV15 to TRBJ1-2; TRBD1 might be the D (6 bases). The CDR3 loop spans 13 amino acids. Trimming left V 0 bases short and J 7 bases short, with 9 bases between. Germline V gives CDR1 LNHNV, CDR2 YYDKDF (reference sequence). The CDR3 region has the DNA TGTGCCACCAGCAGAGATGAGGGGGGTGGCTACACCTTC. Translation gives CATSRDEGGGYTF.

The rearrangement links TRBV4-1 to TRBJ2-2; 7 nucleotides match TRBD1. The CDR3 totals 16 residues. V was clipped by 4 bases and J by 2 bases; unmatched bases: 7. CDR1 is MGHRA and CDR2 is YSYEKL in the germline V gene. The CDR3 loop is CASSPLGTENTGELFF. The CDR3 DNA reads TGCGCCAGCAGCCCCTTGGGGACAGAAAACACCGGGGAGCTGTTTTTT.

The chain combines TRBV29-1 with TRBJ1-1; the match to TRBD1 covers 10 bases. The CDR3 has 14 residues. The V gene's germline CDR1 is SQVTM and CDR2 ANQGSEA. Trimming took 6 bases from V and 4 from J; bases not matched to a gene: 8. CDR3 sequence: CSVPRQGAVTEAFF. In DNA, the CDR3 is TGCAGCGTCCCACGACAGGGGGCGGTCACTGAAGCTTTCTTT.

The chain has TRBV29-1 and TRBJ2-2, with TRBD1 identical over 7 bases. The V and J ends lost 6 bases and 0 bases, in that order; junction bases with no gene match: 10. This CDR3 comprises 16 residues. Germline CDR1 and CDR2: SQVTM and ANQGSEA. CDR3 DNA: TGCAGCGTGAGGGACAGCCTAACCGCGAACACCGGGGAGCTGTTTTTT. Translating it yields CSVRDSLTANTGELFF.

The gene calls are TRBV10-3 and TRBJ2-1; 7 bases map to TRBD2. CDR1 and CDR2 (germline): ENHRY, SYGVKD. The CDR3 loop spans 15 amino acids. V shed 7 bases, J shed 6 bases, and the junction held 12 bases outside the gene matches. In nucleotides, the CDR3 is TGTGCCATCAAGGAGGGTACTAGCGTCGGCAATGAGCAGTTCTTC. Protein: CAIKEGTSVGNEQFF.

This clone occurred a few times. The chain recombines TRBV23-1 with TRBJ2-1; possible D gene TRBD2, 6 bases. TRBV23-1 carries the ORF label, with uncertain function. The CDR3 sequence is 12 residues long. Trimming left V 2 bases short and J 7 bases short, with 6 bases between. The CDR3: CASSQGGNEQFF. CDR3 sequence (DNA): TGCGCCAGCAGTCAAGGAGGGAATGAGCAGTTCTTC.

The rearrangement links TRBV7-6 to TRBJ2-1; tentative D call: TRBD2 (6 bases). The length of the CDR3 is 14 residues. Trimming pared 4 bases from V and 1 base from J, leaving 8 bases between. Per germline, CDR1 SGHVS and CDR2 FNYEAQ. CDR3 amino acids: CASSSAGSYNEQFF. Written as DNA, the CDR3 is TGTGCCAGCAGCTCTGCGGGATCCTACAATGAGCAGTTCTTC.

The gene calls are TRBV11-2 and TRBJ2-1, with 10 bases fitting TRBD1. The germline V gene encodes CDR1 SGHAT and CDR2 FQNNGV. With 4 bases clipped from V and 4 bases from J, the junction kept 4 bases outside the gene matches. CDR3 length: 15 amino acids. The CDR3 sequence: CASSSGQGIYNEQFF. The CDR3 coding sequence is TGTGCCAGCAGCTCGGGACAGGGGATATACAATGAGCAGTTCTTC. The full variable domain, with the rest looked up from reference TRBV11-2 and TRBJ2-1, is EAGVAQSPRYKIIEKRQSVAFWCNPISGHATLYWYQQILGQGPKLLIQFQNNGVVDDSQLPKDRFSAERLKGVDSTLKIQPAKLEDSAVYLCASSSGQGIYNEQFFGPGTRLTVL.

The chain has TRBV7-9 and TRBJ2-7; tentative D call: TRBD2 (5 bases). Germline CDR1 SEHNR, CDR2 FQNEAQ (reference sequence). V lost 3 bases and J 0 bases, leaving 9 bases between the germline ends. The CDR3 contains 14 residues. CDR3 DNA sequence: TGTGCCAGCAGCTTGGTAGGGAGCTCCTACGAGCAGTACTTC. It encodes CASSLVGSSYEQYF. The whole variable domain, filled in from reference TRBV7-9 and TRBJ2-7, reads DTGVSQNPRHKITKRGQNVTFRCDPISEHNRLYWYRQTLGQGPEFLTYFQNEAQLEKSRLLSDRFSAERPKGSFSTLEIQRTEQGDSAMYLCASSLVGSSYEQYFGPGTRLTVT.

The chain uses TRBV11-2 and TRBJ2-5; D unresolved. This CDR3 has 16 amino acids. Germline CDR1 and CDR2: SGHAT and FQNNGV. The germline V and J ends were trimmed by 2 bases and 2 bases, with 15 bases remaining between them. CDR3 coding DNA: TGTGCCAGCAGCTTATTTACAAGTCCTCTGCAAGAGACCCAGTACTTC. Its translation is CASSLFTSPLQETQYF.

This CDR3 reads CASSFQGVEQYF. CDR3 DNA sequence: TGTGCCAGCAGCTTCCAGGGGGTCGAGCAGTACTTC. V is TRBV7-8 and J is TRBJ2-7, with 7 bases identical to TRBD1. CDR1 is SGHVS and CDR2 is FQNEAQ in the germline V gene. The CDR3 spans 12 residues. Trimming removed 3 bases from V and 6 bases from J; junction bases left unmatched: 2. The full variable domain, rest sourced from reference TRBV7-8 and TRBJ2-7, is GAGVSQSPRYKVAKRGQDVALRCDPISGHVSLFWYQQALGQGPEFLTYFQNEAQLDKSGLPSDRFFAERPEGSVSTLKIQRTQQEDSAVYLCASSFQGVEQYFGPGTRLTVT.

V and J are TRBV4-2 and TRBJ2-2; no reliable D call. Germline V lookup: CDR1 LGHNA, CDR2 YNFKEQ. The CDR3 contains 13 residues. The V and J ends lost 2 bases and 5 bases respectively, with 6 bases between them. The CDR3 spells CASSQKLTGELFF. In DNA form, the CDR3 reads TGTGCCAGCAGCCAAAAACTTACCGGGGAGCTGTTTTTT.

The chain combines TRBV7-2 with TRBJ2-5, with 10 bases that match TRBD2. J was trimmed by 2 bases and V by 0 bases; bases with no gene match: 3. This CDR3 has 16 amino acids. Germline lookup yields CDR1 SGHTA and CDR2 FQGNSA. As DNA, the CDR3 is TGTGCCAGCAGCTTAGCGAGGACTAGCGGACAAGAGACCCAGTACTTC. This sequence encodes CASSLARTSGQETQYF.

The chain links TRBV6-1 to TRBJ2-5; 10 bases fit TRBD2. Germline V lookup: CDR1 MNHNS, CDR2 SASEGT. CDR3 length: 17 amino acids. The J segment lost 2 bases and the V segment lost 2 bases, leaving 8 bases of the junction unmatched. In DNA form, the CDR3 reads TGTGCCAGCAGTGAATGGATGAGCGGGGGGGCTCAAGAGACCCAGTACTTC. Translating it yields CASSEWMSGGAQETQYF.